These T cell receptor beta chains were read from a single sample in a study of blood T cell repertoires in COVID-19. Clones were sequenced by immunoSEQ multiplex PCR, and TCRdb holds only the in-frame ones, with some missing. The sample contains about 250,000 clones, approximately 84% of which appear only once. Sequenced input: PBMCs or T cells enriched from blood (not recorded which). All receptors derive from a man aged 18 to 35 who had recovered from COVID-19. Each CDR3 is given with its conserved first and last residue. D genes are given only for firm matches. Clone size is not always given. Where it is, it says once, few, many or a class for expanded clones.

j_gene: TRBJ2-5; abundance: NA; d_gene: TRBD1; v_gene: TRBV28; CDR3nt: TGTGCCAGCAGTAACCAACGTACTACAGGGGGCGTAGAGACCCAGTACTTC; CDR3aa: CASSNQRTTGGVETQYF
j_gene: TRBJ1-2; abundance: once; d_gene: NA; v_gene: TRBV11-2; CDR3nt: TGTGCCAGCAGCCCTGTAGGGGACTATGGCTACACCTTC; CDR3aa: CASSPVGDYGYTF
j_gene: TRBJ1-2; abundance: NA; d_gene: NA; v_gene: TRBV11-2; CDR3nt: TGTGCCAGCAGCTTAGATACAGATCCTAACTATGGCTACACCTTC; CDR3aa: CASSLDTDPNYGYTF
j_gene: TRBJ1-2; abundance: NA; d_gene: TRBD1; v_gene: TRBV6-5; CDR3nt: TGTGCCAGTAGGACAGGTGACTATGGCTACACCTTC; CDR3aa: CASRTGDYGYTF
j_gene: TRBJ1-2; abundance: NA; d_gene: TRBD1; v_gene: TRBV5-1; CDR3nt: TGCGCCAGCAGCTTGGAACCACCGGGACAGGGGGCTTATGGCTACACCTTC; CDR3aa: CASSLEPPGQGAYGYTF
j_gene: TRBJ2-7; abundance: NA; d_gene: TRBD1; v_gene: TRBV5-5; CDR3nt: TGTGCCAGCAGCCCCAGGGGGCCCGGGAACGAGCAGTACTTC; CDR3aa: CASSPRGPGNEQYF
j_gene: TRBJ2-7; abundance: NA; d_gene: TRBD2; v_gene: TRBV10-3; CDR3nt: TGTGCCATCAGTATGAGACTAGCGACCTACGAGCAGTACTTC; CDR3aa: CAISMRLATYEQYF
j_gene: TRBJ1-2; abundance: once; d_gene: NA; v_gene: TRBV6-5; CDR3nt: TGTGCCAGCAGTTACGGGGGGAGTGGGTATGGCTACACCTTC; CDR3aa: CASSYGGSGYGYTF
j_gene: TRBJ1-5; abundance: NA; d_gene: TRBD1; v_gene: TRBV30; CDR3nt: TGTGCCTGGAGAGAACCGGGACAGGGGGCACATAGCAATCAGCCCCAGCATTTT; CDR3aa: CAWREPGQGAHSNQPQHF
j_gene: TRBJ2-5; abundance: few; d_gene: NA; v_gene: TRBV4-1; CDR3nt: TGCGCCAGCAGCCACCAGGGTTCTCCCCAAGAGACCCAGTACTTC; CDR3aa: CASSHQGSPQETQYF
j_gene: TRBJ2-7; abundance: few; d_gene: TRBD1; v_gene: TRBV27; CDR3nt: TGTGCCAGCAGTTCAGACAGGGGGTCCTACGAGCAGTACTTC; CDR3aa: CASSSDRGSYEQYF
j_gene: TRBJ1-2; abundance: NA; d_gene: TRBD1; v_gene: TRBV5-1; CDR3nt: TGCGCCAGCAGCACCGACCCCGGGACAGCGCGGGGCTACACCTTC; CDR3aa: CASSTDPGTARGYTF
j_gene: TRBJ1-5; abundance: NA; d_gene: NA; v_gene: TRBV2; CDR3nt: TGTGCCAGCACGGGGGGACGGGTGCAGCCCCAGCATTTT; CDR3aa: CASTGGRVQPQHF
j_gene: TRBJ2-2; abundance: NA; d_gene: TRBD2; v_gene: TRBV2; CDR3nt: TGTGCCAGCAGGGGGACTAGCGGAAACACCGGGGAGCTGTTTTTT; CDR3aa: CASRGTSGNTGELFF
j_gene: TRBJ1-6; abundance: NA; d_gene: NA; v_gene: TRBV10-3; CDR3nt: TGTGCCATCAGTGACACAGGGTGGAATTCACCCCTCCACTTT; CDR3aa: CAISDTGWNSPLHF
j_gene: TRBJ1-1; abundance: NA; d_gene: NA; v_gene: TRBV19; CDR3nt: TGTGCCAGCGGGTGGGTAGAAGCTTTCTTT; CDR3aa: CASGWVEAFF
j_gene: TRBJ2-7; abundance: NA; d_gene: TRBD2; v_gene: TRBV5-1; CDR3nt: TGCGCCAGCAGCCCAGAGGTGGGAGGGTTTTACGAGCAGTACTTC; CDR3aa: CASSPEVGGFYEQYF
j_gene: TRBJ2-3; abundance: NA; d_gene: NA; v_gene: TRBV7-2; CDR3nt: TGTGCCAGCAGGGACCGGGACAAGGGCGCCGGAGATACGCAGTATTTT; CDR3aa: CASRDRDKGAGDTQYF
j_gene: TRBJ1-2; abundance: NA; d_gene: TRBD1; v_gene: TRBV3-1/TRBV3-2; CDR3nt: TGTGCCAGCAGCCAAATCGACAGGGACGGTGGCTACACCTTC; CDR3aa: CASSQIDRDGGYTF
j_gene: TRBJ1-1; abundance: NA; d_gene: TRBD1; v_gene: TRBV4-2; CDR3nt: TGTGCCAGCAGCCAAGAGTGGACAGGGAACACTGAAGCTTTCTTT; CDR3aa: CASSQEWTGNTEAFF
j_gene: TRBJ2-5; abundance: NA; d_gene: TRBD2; v_gene: TRBV2; CDR3nt: TGTGCCAGCATTGAGAGGCTAGCGGGAGAGATTGAAGAGACCCAGTACTTC; CDR3aa: CASIERLAGEIEETQYF
j_gene: TRBJ1-6; abundance: NA; d_gene: TRBD1; v_gene: TRBV5-5; CDR3nt: TGTGCCAGCAGCTTAGACAGGGCGGGCTCCTATAATTCACCCCTCCACTTT; CDR3aa: CASSLDRAGSYNSPLHF
j_gene: TRBJ2-7; abundance: once; d_gene: NA; v_gene: TRBV11-2; CDR3nt: TGTGCCAGCAGCTTAAACTCCCCCCCAGGGACTTTAACCTACGAGCAGTACTTC; CDR3aa: CASSLNSPPGTLTYEQYF
j_gene: TRBJ1-2; abundance: few; d_gene: TRBD1; v_gene: TRBV2; CDR3nt: TGTGCCAGCAGTGACCATGGGACAGGGGAGGGCTACACCTTC; CDR3aa: CASSDHGTGEGYTF
j_gene: TRBJ1-5; abundance: NA; d_gene: NA; v_gene: TRBV18; CDR3nt: TGTGCCAGCTCACCAGCCTCTAAAGGGAGGCATCAGCCCCAGCATTTT; CDR3aa: CASSPASKGRHQPQHF
j_gene: TRBJ2-1; abundance: NA; d_gene: NA; v_gene: TRBV7-2; CDR3nt: TGTGCCAGCAGCTCACGTGGCTGGGGCAGTGAGCAGTTCTTC; CDR3aa: CASSSRGWGSEQFF
j_gene: TRBJ1-5; abundance: NA; d_gene: NA; v_gene: TRBV19; CDR3nt: TGTGCCAGTAGTATAGTCCTAATCAATCAGCCCCAGCATTTT; CDR3aa: CASSIVLINQPQHF
j_gene: TRBJ2-3; abundance: NA; d_gene: NA; v_gene: TRBV7-9; CDR3nt: TGTGCCAGCAGCTTCCAGGGCTCTGGCACAGATACGCAGTATTTT; CDR3aa: CASSFQGSGTDTQYF
j_gene: TRBJ2-3; abundance: once; d_gene: TRBD2; v_gene: TRBV4-3; CDR3nt: TGCGCCAGCAGCCAAGATCGAGCGGGGGGGCCAGAAACAGATACGCAGTATTTT; CDR3aa: CASSQDRAGGPETDTQYF
j_gene: TRBJ2-5; abundance: once; d_gene: NA; v_gene: TRBV11-2; CDR3nt: TGTGCCAGCAGCACTTTGAATAGCCAAGAGACCCAGTACTTC; CDR3aa: CASSTLNSQETQYF
j_gene: TRBJ2-2; abundance: NA; d_gene: TRBD2; v_gene: TRBV27; CDR3nt: TGTGCCAGCAGTTTAGCGGGGGGGAGTACCGGGGAGCTGTTTTTT; CDR3aa: CASSLAGGSTGELFF
j_gene: TRBJ2-7; abundance: few; d_gene: NA; v_gene: TRBV20-1; CDR3nt: TGCAGTGCTAGTGACCGAGGATCGCGTAACCCCTACGAGCAGTACTTC; CDR3aa: CSASDRGSRNPYEQYF
j_gene: TRBJ1-4; abundance: NA; d_gene: NA; v_gene: TRBV28; CDR3nt: TGTGCCAGCAGTTTAGAACAGGAAAAACTGTTTTTT; CDR3aa: CASSLEQEKLFF
j_gene: TRBJ2-3; abundance: NA; d_gene: TRBD2; v_gene: TRBV14; CDR3nt: TGTGCCAGCAGCCAAGGAGCGGGATCGATTGGAGATACGCAGTATTTT; CDR3aa: CASSQGAGSIGDTQYF
j_gene: TRBJ2-7; abundance: NA; d_gene: NA; v_gene: TRBV7-2; CDR3nt: TGTGCCAGCAGCTTATACTACGACTACGAGCAGTACTTC; CDR3aa: CASSLYYDYEQYF
j_gene: TRBJ2-7; abundance: NA; d_gene: NA; v_gene: TRBV5-5; CDR3nt: TGTGCCAGCAGCCCCTCCCCGGGGTACGAGCAGTACTTC; CDR3aa: CASSPSPGYEQYF
j_gene: TRBJ1-1; abundance: NA; d_gene: NA; v_gene: TRBV6-5; CDR3nt: TGTGCCAGCAGTATAGGACAGAACACTGAAGCTTTCTTT; CDR3aa: CASSIGQNTEAFF
j_gene: TRBJ1-5; abundance: NA; d_gene: NA; v_gene: TRBV24-1; CDR3nt: TGTGCCACCAGTGACAACAATCAGCCCCAGCATTTT; CDR3aa: CATSDNNQPQHF
j_gene: TRBJ1-2; abundance: once; d_gene: TRBD1; v_gene: TRBV6-1; CDR3nt: TGTGCCAGCAGTCCACAGGGGGACTATGGCTACACCTTC; CDR3aa: CASSPQGDYGYTF
j_gene: TRBJ2-6; abundance: once; d_gene: NA; v_gene: TRBV6-4; CDR3nt: TGTGCCAGCGGGCAGGGGTATGGGGCCAACGTCCTGACTTTC; CDR3aa: CASGQGYGANVLTF
j_gene: TRBJ1-5; abundance: once; d_gene: NA; v_gene: TRBV19; CDR3nt: TGTGCCAGTAGTATGGTCACCAGGAATCAGCCCCAGCATTTT; CDR3aa: CASSMVTRNQPQHF
j_gene: TRBJ1-5; abundance: NA; d_gene: TRBD1; v_gene: TRBV27; CDR3nt: TGTGCCAGCAGTTCGTGGACAGGGACCAGTCAGCCCCAGCATTTT; CDR3aa: CASSSWTGTSQPQHF
j_gene: TRBJ1-4; abundance: NA; d_gene: TRBD1; v_gene: TRBV14; CDR3nt: TGTGCCAGCAGCCTAAGACCCGGGACAGGGCGAGAAAAACTGTTTTTT; CDR3aa: CASSLRPGTGREKLFF
j_gene: TRBJ1-1; abundance: NA; d_gene: NA; v_gene: TRBV11-2; CDR3nt: TGTGCCAGCAGCTTAGAGGGAGGGAGCACTGAAGCTTTCTTT; CDR3aa: CASSLEGGSTEAFF
j_gene: TRBJ2-3; abundance: NA; d_gene: TRBD1; v_gene: TRBV6-2/TRBV6-3; CDR3nt: TGTGCCAGCAGTGGACAGGAGTTCACAGATACGCAGTATTTT; CDR3aa: CASSGQEFTDTQYF
j_gene: TRBJ1-1; abundance: NA; d_gene: NA; v_gene: TRBV5-1; CDR3nt: TGCGCCAGCAGCAGCTCCGGGAAGGTAATGAACACTGAAGCTTTCTTT; CDR3aa: CASSSSGKVMNTEAFF
j_gene: TRBJ1-2; abundance: NA; d_gene: NA; v_gene: TRBV12-3/TRBV12-4; CDR3nt: TGTGCCAGCAGTTTAAATACAGGGTATGGCTACACCTTC; CDR3aa: CASSLNTGYGYTF